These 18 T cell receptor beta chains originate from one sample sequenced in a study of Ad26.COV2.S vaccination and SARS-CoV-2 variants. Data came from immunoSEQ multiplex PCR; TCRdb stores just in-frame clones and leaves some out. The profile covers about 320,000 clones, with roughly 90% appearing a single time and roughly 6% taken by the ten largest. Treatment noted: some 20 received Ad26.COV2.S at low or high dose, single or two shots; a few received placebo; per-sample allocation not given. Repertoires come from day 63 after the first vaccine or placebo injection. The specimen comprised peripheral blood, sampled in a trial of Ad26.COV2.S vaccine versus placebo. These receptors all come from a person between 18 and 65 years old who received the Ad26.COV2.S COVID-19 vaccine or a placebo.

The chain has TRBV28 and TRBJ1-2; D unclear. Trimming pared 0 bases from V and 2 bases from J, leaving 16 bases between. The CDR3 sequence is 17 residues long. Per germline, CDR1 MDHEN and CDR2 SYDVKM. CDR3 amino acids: CASSLWYGEDGNYGYTF. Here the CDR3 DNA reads TGTGCCAGCAGTTTATGGTACGGGGAGGACGGAAACTATGGCTACACCTTC.

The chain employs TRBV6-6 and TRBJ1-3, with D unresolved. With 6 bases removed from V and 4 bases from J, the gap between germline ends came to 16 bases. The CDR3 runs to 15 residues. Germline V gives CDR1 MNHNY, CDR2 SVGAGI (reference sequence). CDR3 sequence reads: CASSSVSKAGNTIYF. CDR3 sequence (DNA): TGTGCCAGCAGCTCCGTCTCTAAGGCCGGAAACACCATATATTTT.

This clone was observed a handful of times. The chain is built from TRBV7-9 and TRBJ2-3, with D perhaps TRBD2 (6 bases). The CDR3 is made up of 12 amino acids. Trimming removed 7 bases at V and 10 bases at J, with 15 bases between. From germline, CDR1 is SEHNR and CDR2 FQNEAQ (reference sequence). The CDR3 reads CASTNGGGSQYF. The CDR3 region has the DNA TGTGCCAGCACCAATGGTGGGGGGTCGCAGTATTTT.

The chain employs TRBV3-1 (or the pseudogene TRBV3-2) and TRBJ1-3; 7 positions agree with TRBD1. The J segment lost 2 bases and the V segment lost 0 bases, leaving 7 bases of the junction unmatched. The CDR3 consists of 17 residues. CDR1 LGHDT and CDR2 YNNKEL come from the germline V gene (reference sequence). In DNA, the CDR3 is TGTGCCAGCAGCCAAGATCATCAGGGGGTCGCTGGAAACACCATATATTTT. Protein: CASSQDHQGVAGNTIYF.

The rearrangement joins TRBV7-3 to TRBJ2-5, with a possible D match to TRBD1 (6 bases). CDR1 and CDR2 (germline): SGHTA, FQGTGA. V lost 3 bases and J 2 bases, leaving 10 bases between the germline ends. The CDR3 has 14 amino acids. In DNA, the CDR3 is TGTGCCAGCAGCTTTACCGGGACACAAGAGACCCAGTACTTC. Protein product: CASSFTGTQETQYF.

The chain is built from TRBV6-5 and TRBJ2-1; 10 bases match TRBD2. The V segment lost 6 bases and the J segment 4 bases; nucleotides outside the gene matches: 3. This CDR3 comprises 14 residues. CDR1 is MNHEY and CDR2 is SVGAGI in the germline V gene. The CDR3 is CASRVAGGYNEQFF. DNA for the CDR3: TGTGCCAGCAGGGTAGCGGGGGGATACAATGAGCAGTTCTTC.

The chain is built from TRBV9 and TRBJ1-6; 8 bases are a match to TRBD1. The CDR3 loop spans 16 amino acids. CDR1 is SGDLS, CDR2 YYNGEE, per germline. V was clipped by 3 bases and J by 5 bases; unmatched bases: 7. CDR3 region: CASSAPPGQDNSPLHF. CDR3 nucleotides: TGTGCCAGCAGCGCCCCCCCGGGACAGGATAATTCACCCCTCCACTTT.

The CDR3 sequence is CASSDSRAQYF. As DNA, the CDR3 is TGTGCCAGCAGTGACTCCCGTGCGCAGTATTTT. This chain links TRBV6-4 with TRBJ2-3, with D unresolved. Germline V gives CDR1 MRHNA, CDR2 SNTAGT. V shed 0 bases and J shed 10 bases, with 5 bases lying between them. There are 11 residues in the CDR3.

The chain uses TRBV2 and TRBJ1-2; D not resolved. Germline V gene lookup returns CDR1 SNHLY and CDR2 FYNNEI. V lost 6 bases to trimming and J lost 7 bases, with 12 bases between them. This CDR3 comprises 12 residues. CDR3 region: CASRGGFSGYTF. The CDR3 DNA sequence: TGTGCCAGCAGGGGCGGGTTTTCTGGCTACACCTTC.

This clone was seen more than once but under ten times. CDR3 in DNA: TGCGCCAGCAGCTTGGCCGTGACAGCGGGGACTAACTACGAGCAGTACTTC. Translated, it gives CASSLAVTAGTNYEQYF. The chain is built from TRBV5-1 and TRBJ2-7; the match to TRBD2 covers 7 bases. V trimming: 0 bases; J trimming: 3 bases; junction bases outside the gene matches: 12. Germline CDR1 is SGHRS and CDR2 is YFSETQ. CDR3 length: 17 amino acids.

CDR3 sequence: CASSQDEGEAFF. The DNA of the CDR3 is TGTGCCAGCAGCCAAGATGAAGGCGAAGCTTTCTTT. This rearrangement joins TRBV4-2 to TRBJ1-1, with D hard to call. The CDR3 extends over 12 amino acids. CDR1 LGHNA and CDR2 YNFKEQ come from the germline V gene. Trimming removed 0 bases from V and 8 bases from J, with 7 bases in between.

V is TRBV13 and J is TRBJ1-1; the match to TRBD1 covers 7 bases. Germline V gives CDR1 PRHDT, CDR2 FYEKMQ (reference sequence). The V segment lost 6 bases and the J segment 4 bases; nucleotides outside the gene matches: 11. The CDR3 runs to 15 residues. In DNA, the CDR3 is TGTGCCAGCAGTCCAGGGGGTATAGGCGGCACTGAAGCTTTCTTT. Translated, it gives CASSPGGIGGTEAFF.

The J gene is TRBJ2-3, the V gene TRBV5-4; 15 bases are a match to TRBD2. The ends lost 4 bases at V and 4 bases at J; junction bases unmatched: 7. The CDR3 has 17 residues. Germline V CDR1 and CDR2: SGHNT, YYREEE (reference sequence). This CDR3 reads CASSSGLAGGLPDTQYF. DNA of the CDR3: TGTGCCAGCAGCAGTGGACTAGCGGGGGGGCTACCAGATACGCAGTATTTT. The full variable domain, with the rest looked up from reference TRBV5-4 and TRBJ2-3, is ETGVTQSPTHLIKTRGQQVTLRCSSQSGHNTVSWYQQALGQGPQFIFQYYREEENGRGNFPPRFSGLQFPNYSSELNVNALELDDSALYLCASSSGLAGGLPDTQYFGPGTRLTVL.

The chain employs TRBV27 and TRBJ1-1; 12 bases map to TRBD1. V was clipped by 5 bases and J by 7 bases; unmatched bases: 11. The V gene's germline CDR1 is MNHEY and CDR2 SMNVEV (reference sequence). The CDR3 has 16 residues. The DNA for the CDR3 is TGTGCCAGCAGTACTCGGGACAGGGGGCTTTCTATTGAAGCTTTCTTT. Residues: CASSTRDRGLSIEAFF.

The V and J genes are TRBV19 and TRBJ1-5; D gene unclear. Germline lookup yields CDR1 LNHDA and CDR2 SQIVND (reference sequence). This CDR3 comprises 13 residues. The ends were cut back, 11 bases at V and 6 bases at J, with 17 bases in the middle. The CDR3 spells CASQRANGQPQHF. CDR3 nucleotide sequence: TGTGCCTCCCAGCGGGCGAATGGTCAGCCCCAGCATTTT.

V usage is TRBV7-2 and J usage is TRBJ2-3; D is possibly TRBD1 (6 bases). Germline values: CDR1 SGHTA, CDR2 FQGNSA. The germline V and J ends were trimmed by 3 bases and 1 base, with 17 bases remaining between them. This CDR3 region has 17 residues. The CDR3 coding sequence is TGTGCCAGCAGCTTTATGTATAGGGACAAACGCACAGATACGCAGTATTTT. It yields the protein CASSFMYRDKRTDTQYF.

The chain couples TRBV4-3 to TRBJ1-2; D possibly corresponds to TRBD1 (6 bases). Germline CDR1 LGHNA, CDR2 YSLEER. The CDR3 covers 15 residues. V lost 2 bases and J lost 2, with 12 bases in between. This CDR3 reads CASSQSPQGNYGYTF. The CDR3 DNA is TGCGCCAGCAGCCAATCGCCTCAGGGGAACTATGGCTACACCTTC.

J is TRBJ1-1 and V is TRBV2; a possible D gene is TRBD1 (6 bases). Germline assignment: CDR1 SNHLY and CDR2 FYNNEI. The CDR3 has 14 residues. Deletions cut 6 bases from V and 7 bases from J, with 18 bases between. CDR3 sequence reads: CASRSPQGFGEAFF. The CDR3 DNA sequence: TGTGCCAGCAGGTCTCCTCAGGGGTTCGGTGAAGCTTTCTTT. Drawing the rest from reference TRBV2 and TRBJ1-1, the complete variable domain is EPEVTQTPSHQVTQMGQEVILRCVPISNHLYFYWYRQILGQKVEFLVSFYNNEISEKSEIFDDQFSVERPDGSNFTLKIRSTKLEDSAMYFCASRSPQGFGEAFFGQGTRLTVV.